The 6 T cell receptor beta chains below were found in one sample sequenced in a study of T cell repertoires in cytomegalovirus infection. In TCRdb, the reads were re-called with MiXCR into one record per CDR3 protein. The sample has 300,000 to 400,000 distinct CDR3 sequences; around a tenth are singletons. Sequenced material: PBMCs. The receptor set was obtained from a human donor in good health (CMV status not recorded). Some clones in this sample may be carry-over from other donors' samples.

J is TRBJ2-7 and V is TRBV20-1; D possibly corresponds to TRBD1 (6 bases). CDR1 is DFQATT, CDR2 SNEGSKA, per germline (reference sequence). Trimming left V 6 bases short and J 3 bases short, with 15 bases between. The CDR3 consists of 13 residues. CDR3 sequence reads: CSARDTRFYEQYF. Written as DNA, the CDR3 is TGCAGTGCCCGGGACACCAGGTTCTACGAGCAGTACTTC.

This clonotype was detected many times. The chain uses TRBV7-2 and TRBJ2-1; 16 bases are shared with TRBD2. The CDR3 has 19 residues. V lost 5 bases and J lost 8; bases outside the gene matches: 15. Germline CDR1 is SGHTA and CDR2 is FQGNSA. The CDR3 region has the DNA TGTGCCAGCAGCCCTTTCTCCGCCGGGACTAGCGGGAGGGGCGATGAGCAGTTCTTC. It is translated as CASSPFSAGTSGRGDEQFF.

Worth noting for this clonotype: Just one base apart from a much larger clone, this may be a read error. The rearrangement links TRBV7-2 to TRBJ2-3; D possibly matches TRBD1 or TRBD2 (6 bases each). CDR3 size: 20 residues. Germline CDR1 is SGHTA and CDR2 is FQGNSA. Trimming pared 0 bases from V and 0 bases from J, leaving 22 bases between. The CDR3 region has the DNA TGTGCCAGCAGCTTAGCGCATTATACTAGGGGGGTCCTAAGCACAGATACGCAGTATTTT. This sequence encodes CASSLAHYTRGVLSTDTQYF.

This clonotype was observed at least ten times. This chain connects TRBV7-2 to TRBJ2-7; TRBD1 aligns across 9 bases. Losses at the gene ends were 8 bases for V and 4 bases for J; bases not matched to a gene: 9. Germline V lookup: CDR1 SGHTA, CDR2 FQGNSA. The CDR3 length is 14 residues. The CDR3 sequence is CASRPGTGFYEQYF. In nucleotides, the CDR3 is TGTGCCAGCCGCCCCGGGACAGGGTTTTACGAGCAGTACTTC.

The chain combines TRBV11-2 with TRBJ2-7; D is uncertain. The V gene lost 5 bases and the J gene lost 3 bases, with 23 bases spanning the gap. CDR3 length equals 17 residues. CDR1 and CDR2 (germline): SGHAT, FQNNGV. Here the CDR3 DNA reads TGTGCCAGCAGCGTATTTGGGTCGTCCCACCTAAACTACGAGCAGTACTTC. It yields the protein CASSVFGSSHLNYEQYF.

This clonotype was seen only a few times. The rearrangement links TRBV6-8 to TRBJ1-2; D not resolved. Per the germline V gene, CDR1 is MNHGY and CDR2 is SAAAGT. The CDR3 covers 14 residues. Deletions cut 4 bases from V and 3 bases from J, with 12 bases between. CDR3 sequence (DNA): TGTGCCAGCAGTTCCCGGGCCTTTGACTATGGCTACACCTTC. Translation gives CASSSRAFDYGYTF.